The sequence of this T cell receptor (beta chain) was determined in a study of T cells in Graves' hyperthyroidism and ophthalmopathy (dated by TCRdb to between 2017 and 2020). At the level of the whole study: TCR V-J signatures able to tell the groups apart were searched for in a discovery cohort of 90 to 100 patients, of whom over 40 had Graves' ophthalmopathy and 57 had stable Graves' hyperthyroidism. Once sampling was done, hyperthyroidism patients were given methimazole at a starting dose of 30 mg daily, whereas ophthalmopathy patients were given high-dose intravenous methylprednisolone. Prospective prediction of ophthalmopathy was tested in an independent validation cohort of about 19 hyperthyroidism patients and some 17 patients who later progressed to ophthalmopathy. In addition, the study compared T-cell repertoires in thyroid tissue and in blood from about six Graves' hyperthyroidism patients. According to the paper, TCR Vbeta CDR3 sequencing was carried out on approximately 140 peripheral blood samples, which came from over 40 ophthalmopathy, around 74 hyperthyroidism and roughly 17 progressor patients. The 100 or so discovery patients were divided at random into training and test sets in a 7:3 ratio.

Exclusion was applied to patients with uncontrolled infections, other autoimmune diseases, pregnancy or lactation. Diagnoses were established on the basis of clinical symptoms, serum thyroxine and TRAb, thyroid ultrasound, and orbital computed tomography. Total RNA was extracted with Trizol reagent, and quality was checked on an Agilent 2100 Bioanalyzer. TCR beta CDR3 regions were amplified from RNA transcripts. The first round of RT-PCR for the TCR CDR3 was performed with the HTBI primer set and the Qiagen OneStep RT-PCR kit. Libraries were constructed in a second round of multiplex PCR, after which size selection and purification were performed. Libraries were sequenced paired-end with 100 bp reads on an Illumina HiSeq2000. Processing in the source paper ran as follows. SOAPnuke was used to process the raw data, throwing out any read that contained adapters or uncalled bases, had a mean Phred below 15, or lacked an exact constant-primer or identifier match. COPE v1.2.5 was used to merge high-quality paired reads, and clonotypes were defined as unique nucleotide sequences. MiTCR v1.1 was used to align the clonotypes against IMGT TRBV, TRBD and TRBJ reference segments. Analysis was restricted to V-J combinations with a frequency above 0.0001, which covered over 98% of repertoires. The TCS score was defined as F50 (clonal expansion) divided by E x V (chaos), with BLOSUM62-based TCRdist calculated between CDR3 peptides within each V-J. Welch's t-statistics and random forest reduced roughly 500 V-J features to about 12, which were used in a naive Bayes classifier (R e1071). The Morisita-Horn index was used to measure how similar the thyroid and blood repertoires were. The public reads were quality trimmed at Q25 with fastp and then assembled into clones with MiXCR by TCRdb, keeping productive beta chains. When rows share a CDR3 protein, they turn into one entry using the most common DNA and genes. TCRdb's processing, not the authors', yielded these V and J calls. The table for this sample lists 550,000 to 600,000 distinct CDR3 sequences; around 45% of them were counted only once. Roughly 19% of the sample goes to the ten largest clones.

Paper-wide results and their limitations: A model built on a 13 V-J signature distinguished ophthalmopathy from stable hyperthyroidism, reaching roughly 88% sensitivity and about 81% specificity in cross-validation and 80%/75% in testing. Blood samples also contained most of the expanded thyroid clonotypes (frequency above 0.001), which suggests that blood repertoires may reflect thyroid immune responses. In validation, the model predicted progression to ophthalmopathy a median of roughly six months before onset, with about 67% sensitivity and about 75% specificity. No statistical method was used to set the sample size in advance, and investigators knew the group allocation.

The CDR3 holds 15 amino acids from the cysteine to the phenylalanine. Kept here is only the CDR3 DNA, which spans 45 bases and is read in frame from base 1. The junction carries 12 bases between V and J, which are trimmed by 0 bases and 2 bases respectively. Looking up the germline V gene yields CDR1 SQVTM and CDR2 ANQGSEA. Comment on this clonotype: It has no known antigen specificity. Base qualities are missing; no much larger clone stands one base away.

Sequencing was done on a sample of peripheral blood or thyroid tissue (not recorded which). The chain uses TRBV29-1 and TRBJ2-3; no confident D gene assignment can be made. This TCR derives from an adult woman with Graves' disease, either hyperthyroidism or ophthalmopathy (not recorded which). The CDR3 protein is CSVEEGFLNTDTQYF. The nucleotide sequence reads as follows: TGCAGCGTTGAAGAGGGTTTCTTAAACACAGATACGCAGTATTTT.